The clone carrying this T cell receptor (beta chain) is medium-sized (0.01 to 0.1%) within its sample. MiXCR, applied by TCRdb to the 5' RACE reads, yields one record per CDR3 protein. The data hold tens of thousands of distinct CDR3 sequences, with 2% to 3% observed a single time. J gave up 3 bases and V 2 bases, and 3 bases lay outside the gene matches. Germline CDR1 reads SQVTM; CDR2 reads ANQGSEA. This CDR3 is built from 14 residues. This specimen belongs to a study of neurological immune-mediated disorders. This receptor was taken from a man aged 45-65 years with multiple sclerosis. V usage is TRBV29-1 and J usage is TRBJ1-1; TRBD1 aligns across 10 bases. Sequencing was done on a sample of PBMCs. CDR3 in amino acids: CSVERDRGYTEAFF. The CDR3 coding sequence is TGCAGCGTTGAAAGGGACAGGGGATACACTGAAGCTTTCTTT.